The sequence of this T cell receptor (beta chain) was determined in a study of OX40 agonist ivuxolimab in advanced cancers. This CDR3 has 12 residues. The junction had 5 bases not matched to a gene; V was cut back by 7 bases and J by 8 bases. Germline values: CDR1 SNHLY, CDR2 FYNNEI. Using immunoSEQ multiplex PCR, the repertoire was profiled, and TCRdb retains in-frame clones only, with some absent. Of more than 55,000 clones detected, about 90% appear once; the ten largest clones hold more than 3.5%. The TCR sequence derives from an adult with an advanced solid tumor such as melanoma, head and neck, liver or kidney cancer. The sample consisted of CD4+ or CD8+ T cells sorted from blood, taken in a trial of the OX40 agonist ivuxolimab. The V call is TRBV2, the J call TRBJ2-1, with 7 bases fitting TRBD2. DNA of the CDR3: TGTGCCAGCACACTAGCGAGCGATGAGCAGTTCTTC. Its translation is CASTLASDEQFF.